These T cell receptor beta chains were read from a single sample in a study of shared clonotypes between healthy human individuals. Profiled with immunoSEQ multiplex PCR; TCRdb holds only in-frame clones, not every one. The table shows about 2.4 million clones, with under 95% occurring only once. Sequenced material: naive CD4+ T cells from PBMCs. These receptors all stem from a man aged 18 to 30 in good health. Some clones in this sample may be carry-over from other donors' samples. Both conserved end residues are part of each CDR3. A D gene is named only where the DNA matches it firmly. Clone size, where shown, is once, few, many, or a class for clones that have expanded.

d_gene | j_gene | v_gene | len | abundance | CDR3aa | CDR3nt
. | TRBJ2-2 | TRBV6-5 | 13 | . | CASTSPNTGELFF | TGTGCCAGCACCAGCCCGAACACCGGGGAGCTGTTTTTT
. | TRBJ1-1 | TRBV7-8 | 12 | . | CASSLRYTEAFF | TGTGCCAGCAGCTTAAGATACACTGAAGCTTTCTTT
. | TRBJ1-3 | TRBV10-1 | 17 | . | CASSESVAQVSGNTIYF | TGCGCCAGCAGTGAGTCCGTGGCACAGGTTTCTGGAAACACCATATATTTT
. | TRBJ1-2 | TRBV28 | 12 | . | CASTQDIYGYTF | TGTGCCAGCACCCAGGACATCTATGGCTACACCTTC
. | TRBJ1-1 | TRBV11-3 | 13 | few | CASSLVPHTEAFF | TGTGCCAGCAGCTTAGTGCCCCACACTGAAGCTTTCTTT
. | TRBJ2-5 | TRBV6-5 | 12 | . | CASGAGRETQYF | TGTGCCAGCGGCGCGGGTAGAGAGACCCAGTACTTC
TRBD1 | TRBJ2-7 | TRBV28 | 15 | . | CASSPRTGVSYEQYF | TGTGCCAGCAGTCCGCGGACAGGGGTTTCCTACGAGCAGTACTTC
. | TRBJ2-4 | TRBV28 | 16 | once | CASSRGGGSAKNIQYF | TGTGCCAGCAGTAGGGGGGGAGGATCGGCCAAAAACATTCAGTACTTC
. | TRBJ2-5 | TRBV19 | 13 | . | CASSSEWEETQYF | TGTGCCAGTTCCAGCGAGTGGGAAGAGACCCAGTACTTC
. | TRBJ2-3 | TRBV9 | 14 | . | CASRPTGSTDTQYF | TGTGCCAGCAGACCGACAGGCTCCACAGATACGCAGTATTTT
TRBD2 | TRBJ2-1 | TRBV27 | 15 | . | CASSSRFTSDNEQFF | TGTGCCAGCAGTTCCCGTTTTACTAGCGACAATGAGCAGTTCTTC
TRBD1 | TRBJ1-4 | TRBV5-1 | 14 | . | CASSLEGTGEKLFF | TGCGCCAGCAGCTTGGAAGGGACAGGTGAAAAACTGTTTTTT
TRBD1 | TRBJ2-5 | TRBV30 | 15 | . | CAWSKTGGGQETQYF | TGTGCCTGGAGTAAAACAGGGGGAGGCCAAGAGACCCAGTACTTC
. | TRBJ2-7 | TRBV27 | 15 | . | CASSLALGRSYEQYF | TGTGCCAGCAGTTTAGCGTTGGGCCGGTCCTACGAGCAGTACTTC
TRBD1 | TRBJ1-4 | TRBV7-3 | 15 | . | CASSPAGTGDEKLFF | TGTGCCAGCAGCCCAGCCGGGACAGGGGATGAAAAACTGTTTTTT
TRBD2 | TRBJ2-5 | TRBV29-1 | 15 | . | CSVWTSGRLGETQYF | TGCAGCGTTTGGACTAGCGGGAGATTGGGTGAGACCCAGTACTTC
. | TRBJ2-1 | TRBV7-8 | 15 | . | CASSLRRESYNEQFF | TGTGCCAGCAGCTTAAGGCGGGAATCTTACAATGAGCAGTTCTTC
. | TRBJ1-2 | TRBV6-6 | 14 | once | CASSPRGANYGYTF | TGTGCCAGCTCCCCTCGAGGGGCCAACTATGGCTACACCTTC
. | TRBJ1-2 | TRBV6-1 | 12 | . | CASLGQTYGYTF | TGTGCCAGCCTGGGGCAGACCTATGGCTACACCTTC
TRBD2 | TRBJ2-1 | TRBV4-1 | 15 | . | CASSQVGTIHNEQFF | TGCGCCAGCAGCCAAGTCGGGACTATTCACAATGAGCAGTTCTTC
. | TRBJ2-7 | TRBV28 | 14 | once | CASSLLGGSYEQYF | TGTGCCAGCAGTTTACTTGGTGGATCCTACGAGCAGTACTTC
. | TRBJ2-1 | TRBV2 | 13 | . | CASLQESYNEQFF | TGTGCCAGCCTACAGGAGTCCTACAATGAGCAGTTCTTC